Described below is a single TCR beta chain sequence and its context. Its antigen remains unidentified. The entry originates in a study of cytomegalovirus exposure and HLA in healthy donors. Study-level findings and limits: CMV serostatus was the sole immune exposure information available. Later analysis associated a missense DCLRE1C variant with TCR beta V- and J-gene trimming.

With 60 Vbeta and 13 Jbeta primers, the PCR was carried out. Generated by immunoSEQ multiplex PCR, the TCRdb table keeps only in-frame clones and is missing some. The table shows tens of thousands of clones, with 75% to 85% occurring only once. Germline V lookup: CDR1 SNHLY, CDR2 FYNNEI. The V and J ends lost 2 bases and 1 base respectively, with 9 bases between them. This CDR3 comprises 15 residues. The sample comprised PBMCs. This TCR was recovered from a female donor in good health and CMV-seronegative. The V gene is TRBV2, the J gene TRBJ1-5; no firm D call. Here the CDR3 DNA reads TGTGCCAGCAGTGAAAGGACTCTAAGCAATCAGCCCCAGCATTTT. This gives the protein CASSERTLSNQPQHF.